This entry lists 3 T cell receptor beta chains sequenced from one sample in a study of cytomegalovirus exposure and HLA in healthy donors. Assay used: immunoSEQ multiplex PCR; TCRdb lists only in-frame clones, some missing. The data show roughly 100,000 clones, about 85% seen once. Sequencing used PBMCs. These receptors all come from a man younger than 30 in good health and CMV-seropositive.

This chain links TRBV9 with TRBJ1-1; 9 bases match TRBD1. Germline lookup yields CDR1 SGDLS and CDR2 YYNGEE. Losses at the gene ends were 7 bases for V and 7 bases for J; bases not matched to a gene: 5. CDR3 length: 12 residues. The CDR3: CASSGTGLEAFF. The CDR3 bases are TGTGCCAGCTCGGGGACAGGGCTTGAAGCTTTCTTT.

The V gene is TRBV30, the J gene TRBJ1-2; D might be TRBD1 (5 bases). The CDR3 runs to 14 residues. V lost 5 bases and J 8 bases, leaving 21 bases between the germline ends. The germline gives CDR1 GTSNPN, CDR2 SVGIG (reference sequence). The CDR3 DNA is TGTGCCTGGCGTCGTGCAGGCGGGGGGTCAGGCTACACCTTC. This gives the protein CAWRRAGGGSGYTF.

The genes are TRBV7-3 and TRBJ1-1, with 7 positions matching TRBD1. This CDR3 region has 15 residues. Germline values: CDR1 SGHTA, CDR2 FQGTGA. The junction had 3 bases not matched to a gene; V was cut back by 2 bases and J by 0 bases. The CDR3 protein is CASSLQGDMNTEAFF. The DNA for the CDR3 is TGTGCCAGCAGCTTACAGGGGGACATGAACACTGAAGCTTTCTTT.